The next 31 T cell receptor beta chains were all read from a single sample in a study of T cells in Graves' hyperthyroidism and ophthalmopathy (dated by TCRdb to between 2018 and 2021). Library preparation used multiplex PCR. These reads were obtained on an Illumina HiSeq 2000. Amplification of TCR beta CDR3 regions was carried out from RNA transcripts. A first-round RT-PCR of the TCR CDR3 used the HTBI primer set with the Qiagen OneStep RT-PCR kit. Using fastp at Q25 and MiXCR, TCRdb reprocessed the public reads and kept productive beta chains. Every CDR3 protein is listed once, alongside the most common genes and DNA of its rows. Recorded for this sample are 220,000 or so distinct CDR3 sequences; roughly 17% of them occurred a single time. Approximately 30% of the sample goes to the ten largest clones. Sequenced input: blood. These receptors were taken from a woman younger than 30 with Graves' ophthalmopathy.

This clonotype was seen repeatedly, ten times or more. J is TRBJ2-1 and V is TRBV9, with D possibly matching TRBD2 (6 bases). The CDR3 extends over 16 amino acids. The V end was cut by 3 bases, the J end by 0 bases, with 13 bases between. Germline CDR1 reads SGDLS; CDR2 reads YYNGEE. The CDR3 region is CASSERAGSSYNEQFF. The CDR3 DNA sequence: TGTGCCAGCAGCGAGCGGGCTGGGAGCTCCTACAATGAGCAGTTCTTC.

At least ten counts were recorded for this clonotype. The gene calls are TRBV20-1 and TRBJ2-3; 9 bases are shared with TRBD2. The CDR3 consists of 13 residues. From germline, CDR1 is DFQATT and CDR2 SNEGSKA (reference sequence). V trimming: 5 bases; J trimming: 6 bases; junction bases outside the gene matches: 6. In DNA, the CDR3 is TGCAGTGCTGTGTGGCTAGCGGGGGATACGCAGTATTTT. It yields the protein CSAVWLAGDTQYF.

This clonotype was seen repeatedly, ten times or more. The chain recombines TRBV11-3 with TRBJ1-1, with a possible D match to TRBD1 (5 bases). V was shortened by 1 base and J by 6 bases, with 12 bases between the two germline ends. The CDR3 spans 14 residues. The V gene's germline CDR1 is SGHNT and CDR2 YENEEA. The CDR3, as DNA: TGTGCCAGCAGCTTAGGTATTGGGGCGGCTGAAGCTTTCTTT. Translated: CASSLGIGAAEAFF.

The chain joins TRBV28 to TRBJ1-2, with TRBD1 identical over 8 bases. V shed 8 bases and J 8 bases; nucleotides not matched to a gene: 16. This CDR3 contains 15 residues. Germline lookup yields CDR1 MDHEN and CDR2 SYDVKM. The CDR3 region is CASRGDRPTIGGYTF. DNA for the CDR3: TGTGCCAGCCGCGGGGACAGGCCCACTATTGGGGGCTACACCTTC.

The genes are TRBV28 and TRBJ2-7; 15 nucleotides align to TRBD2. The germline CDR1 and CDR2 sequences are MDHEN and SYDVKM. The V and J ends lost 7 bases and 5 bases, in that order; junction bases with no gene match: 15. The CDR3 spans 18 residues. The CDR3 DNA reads TGTGCCAGCAACCCAACGGTGAGGACTAGCGGGGGGGGGCACGAGCAGTACTTC. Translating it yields CASNPTVRTSGGGHEQYF. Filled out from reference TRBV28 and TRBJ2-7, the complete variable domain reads DVKVTQSSRYLVKRTGEKVFLECVQDMDHENMFWYRQDPGLGLRLIYFSYDVKMKEKGDIPEGYSVSREKKERFSLILESASTNQTSMYLCASNPTVRTSGGGHEQYFGPGTRLTVT.

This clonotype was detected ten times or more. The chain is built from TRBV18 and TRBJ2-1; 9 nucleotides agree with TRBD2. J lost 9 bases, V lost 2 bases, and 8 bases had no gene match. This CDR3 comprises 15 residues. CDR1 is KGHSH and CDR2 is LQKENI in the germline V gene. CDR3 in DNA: TGTGCCAGCTCACCAGCTAGCGGGGTTCGGGGTGAGCAGTTCTTC. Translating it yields CASSPASGVRGEQFF. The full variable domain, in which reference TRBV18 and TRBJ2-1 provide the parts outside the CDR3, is NAGVMQNPRHLVRRRGQEARLRCSPMKGHSHVYWYRQLPEEGLKFMVYLQKENIIDESGMPKERFSAEFPKEGPSILRIQQVVRGDSAAYFCASSPASGVRGEQFFGPGTRLTVL.

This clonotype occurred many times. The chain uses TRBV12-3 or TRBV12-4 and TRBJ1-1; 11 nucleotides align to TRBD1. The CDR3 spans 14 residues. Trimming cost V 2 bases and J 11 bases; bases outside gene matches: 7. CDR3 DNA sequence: TGTGCCAGCAGTTTAAGGACAGGGGGCGCGGGGGCTTTCTTT. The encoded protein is CASSLRTGGAGAFF.

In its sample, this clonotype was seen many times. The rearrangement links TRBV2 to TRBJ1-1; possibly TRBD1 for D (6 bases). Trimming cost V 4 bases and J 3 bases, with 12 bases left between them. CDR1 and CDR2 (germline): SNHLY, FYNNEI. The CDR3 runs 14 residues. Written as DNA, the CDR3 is TGTGCCAGCAGTGGCGCTCCAGGGGACACTGAAGCTTTCTTT. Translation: CASSGAPGDTEAFF.

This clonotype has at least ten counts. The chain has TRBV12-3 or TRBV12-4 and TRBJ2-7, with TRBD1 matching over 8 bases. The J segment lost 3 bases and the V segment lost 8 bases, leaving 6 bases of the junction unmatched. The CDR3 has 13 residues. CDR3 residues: CASAGTGDYEQYF. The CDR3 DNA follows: TGTGCCAGCGCCGGGACAGGAGACTACGAGCAGTACTTC.

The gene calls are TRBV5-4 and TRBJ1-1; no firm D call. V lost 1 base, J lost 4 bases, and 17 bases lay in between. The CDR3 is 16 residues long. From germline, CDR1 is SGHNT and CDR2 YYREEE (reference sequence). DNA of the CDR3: TGTGCCAGCAGCTTGTACTGGGGTCCGGGAGGCACTGAAGCTTTCTTT. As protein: CASSLYWGPGGTEAFF.

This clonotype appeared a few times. DNA of the CDR3: TGTGCCAGTAGTATAGCCGGACAGGGTTATGGCTACACCTTC. Protein sequence: CASSIAGQGYGYTF. This chain uses TRBV19 with TRBJ1-2, with TRBD1 identical over 8 bases. CDR1 is LNHDA, CDR2 SQIVND, per germline (reference sequence). Unmatched junction bases numbered 3, after V lost 1 base and J lost 5 bases. The CDR3 is 14 amino acids.

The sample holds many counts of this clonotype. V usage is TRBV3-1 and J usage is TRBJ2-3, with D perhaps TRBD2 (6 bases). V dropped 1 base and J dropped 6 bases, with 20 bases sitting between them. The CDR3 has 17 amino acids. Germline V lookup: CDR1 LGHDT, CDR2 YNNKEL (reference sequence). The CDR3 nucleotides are TGTGCCAGCAGCCAAGGTTTGCGGGCTAGCGTGGGCGATACGCAGTATTTT. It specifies CASSQGLRASVGDTQYF.

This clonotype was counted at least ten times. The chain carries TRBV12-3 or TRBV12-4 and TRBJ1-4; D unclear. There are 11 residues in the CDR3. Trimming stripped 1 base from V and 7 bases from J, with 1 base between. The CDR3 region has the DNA TGTGCCAGCAGTTTAGGTGAAAAACTGTTTTTT. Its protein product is CASSLGEKLFF.

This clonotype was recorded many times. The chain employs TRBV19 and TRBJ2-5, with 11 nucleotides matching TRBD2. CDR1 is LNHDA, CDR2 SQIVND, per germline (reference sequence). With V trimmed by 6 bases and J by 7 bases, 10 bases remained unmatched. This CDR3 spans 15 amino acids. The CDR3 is CASRITSGSGGTQYF. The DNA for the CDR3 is TGTGCCAGTAGGATTACTAGCGGGAGCGGAGGGACCCAGTACTTC.

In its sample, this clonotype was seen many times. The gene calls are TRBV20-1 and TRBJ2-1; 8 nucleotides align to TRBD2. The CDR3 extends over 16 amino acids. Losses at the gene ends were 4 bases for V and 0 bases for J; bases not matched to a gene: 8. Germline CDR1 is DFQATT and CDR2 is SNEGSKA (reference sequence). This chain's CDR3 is CSAKPPSGSSYNEQFF. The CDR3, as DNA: TGCAGTGCTAAACCACCCAGCGGGAGCTCCTACAATGAGCAGTTCTTC.

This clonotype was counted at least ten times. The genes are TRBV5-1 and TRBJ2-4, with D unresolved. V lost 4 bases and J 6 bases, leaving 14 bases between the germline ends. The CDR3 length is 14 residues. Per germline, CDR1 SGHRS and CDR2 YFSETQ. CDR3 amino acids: CASSPDMGGNIQYF. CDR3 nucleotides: TGCGCCAGCAGCCCAGACATGGGCGGAAACATTCAGTACTTC.

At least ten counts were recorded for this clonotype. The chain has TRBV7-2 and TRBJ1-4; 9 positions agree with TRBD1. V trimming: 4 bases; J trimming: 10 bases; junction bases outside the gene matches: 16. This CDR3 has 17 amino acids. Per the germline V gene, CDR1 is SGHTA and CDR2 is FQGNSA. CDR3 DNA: TGTGCCAGCAGCTCGAGGGCCGGGACAGGGCCTATCGGAAAACTGTTTTTT. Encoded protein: CASSSRAGTGPIGKLFF.

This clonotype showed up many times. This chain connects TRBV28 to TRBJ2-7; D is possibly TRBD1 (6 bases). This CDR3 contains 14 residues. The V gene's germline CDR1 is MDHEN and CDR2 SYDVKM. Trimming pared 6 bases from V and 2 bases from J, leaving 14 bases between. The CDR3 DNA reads TGTGCCAGCAGCTCAGGGGACCGCACCTACGAGCAGTACTTC. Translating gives CASSSGDRTYEQYF.

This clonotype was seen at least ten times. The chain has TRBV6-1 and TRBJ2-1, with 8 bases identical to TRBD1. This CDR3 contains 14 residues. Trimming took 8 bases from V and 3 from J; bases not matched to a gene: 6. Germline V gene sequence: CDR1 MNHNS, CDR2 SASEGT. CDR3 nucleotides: TGTGCCAGCGGCGGACAGGGCTACTACAATGAGCAGTTCTTC. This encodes CASGGQGYYNEQFF.

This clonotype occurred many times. In DNA form, the CDR3 reads TGTGCCAGTAGTGAGGGGGCCCTCTACGAGCAGTACTTC. Protein product: CASSEGALYEQYF. This chain uses TRBV19 with TRBJ2-7, with 7 nucleotides matching TRBD1. CDR1 is LNHDA, CDR2 SQIVND, per germline (reference sequence). The length of the CDR3 is 13 residues. Trimming removed 5 bases from V and 3 bases from J; junction bases left unmatched: 4.

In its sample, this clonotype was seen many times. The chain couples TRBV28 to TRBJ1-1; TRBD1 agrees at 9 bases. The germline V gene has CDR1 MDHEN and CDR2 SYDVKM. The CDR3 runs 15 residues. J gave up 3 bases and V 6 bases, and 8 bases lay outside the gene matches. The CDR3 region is CASSTDRGWDTEAFF. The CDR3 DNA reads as TGTGCCAGCAGCACGGACAGGGGATGGGACACTGAAGCTTTCTTT.

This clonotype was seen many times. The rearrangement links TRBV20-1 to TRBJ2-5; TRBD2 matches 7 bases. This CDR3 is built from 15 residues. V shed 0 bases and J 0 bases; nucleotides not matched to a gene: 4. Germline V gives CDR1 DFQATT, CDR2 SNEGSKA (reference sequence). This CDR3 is CSARDGGSHQETQYF. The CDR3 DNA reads TGCAGTGCTAGAGATGGCGGGAGTCACCAAGAGACCCAGTACTTC.

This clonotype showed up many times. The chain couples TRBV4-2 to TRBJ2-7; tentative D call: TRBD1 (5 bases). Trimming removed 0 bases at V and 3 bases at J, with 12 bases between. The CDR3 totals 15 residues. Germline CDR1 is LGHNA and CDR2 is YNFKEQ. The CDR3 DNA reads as TGTGCCAGCAGCCAAGAGGGGCAAGCCCACTACGAGCAGTACTTC. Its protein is CASSQEGQAHYEQYF.

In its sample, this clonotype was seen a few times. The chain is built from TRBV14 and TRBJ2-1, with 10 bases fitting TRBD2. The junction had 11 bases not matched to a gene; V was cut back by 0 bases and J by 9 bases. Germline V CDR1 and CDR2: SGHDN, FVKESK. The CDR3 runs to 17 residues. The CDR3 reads CASSQDQSGRAGVEQFF. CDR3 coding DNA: TGTGCCAGCAGCCAAGATCAGAGCGGGAGGGCCGGAGTTGAGCAGTTCTTC.

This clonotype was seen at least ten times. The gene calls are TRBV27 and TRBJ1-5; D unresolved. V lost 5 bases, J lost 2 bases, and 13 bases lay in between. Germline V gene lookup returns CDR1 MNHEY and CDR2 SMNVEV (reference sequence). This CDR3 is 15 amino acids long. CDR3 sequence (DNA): TGTGCCAGCAGTCCCTTTGAAAGCGGCAATCAGCCCCAGCATTTT. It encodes CASSPFESGNQPQHF.

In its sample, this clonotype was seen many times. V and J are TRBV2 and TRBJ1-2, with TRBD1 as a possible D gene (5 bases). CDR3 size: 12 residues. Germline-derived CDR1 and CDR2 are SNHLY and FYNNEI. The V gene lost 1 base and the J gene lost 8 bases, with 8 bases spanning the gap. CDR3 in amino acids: CASSEVGGGYTF. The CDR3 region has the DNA TGTGCCAGCAGTGAAGTGGGGGGAGGCTACACCTTC. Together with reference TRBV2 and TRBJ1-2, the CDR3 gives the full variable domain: EPEVTQTPSHQVTQMGQEVILRCVPISNHLYFYWYRQILGQKVEFLVSFYNNEISEKSEIFDDQFSVERPDGSNFTLKIRSTKLEDSAMYFCASSEVGGGYTFGSGTRLTVV.

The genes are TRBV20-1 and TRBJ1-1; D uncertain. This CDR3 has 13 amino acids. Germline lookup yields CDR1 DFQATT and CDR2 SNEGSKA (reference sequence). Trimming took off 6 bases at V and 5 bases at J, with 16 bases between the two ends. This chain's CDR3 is CSAKQAAGTEAFF. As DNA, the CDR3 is TGCAGTGCCAAGCAGGCGGCGGGTACTGAAGCTTTCTTT.

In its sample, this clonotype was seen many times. CDR3 loop: CSARGTPGGQPMNTEAFF. The CDR3 DNA sequence: TGCAGTGCTAGAGGGACCCCCGGCGGACAGCCTATGAACACTGAAGCTTTCTTT. The rearrangement joins TRBV20-1 to TRBJ1-1, with D possibly matching TRBD1 (6 bases). The CDR3 runs 18 residues. V lost 1 base, J lost 0 bases, and 21 bases lay in between. From germline, CDR1 is DFQATT and CDR2 SNEGSKA (reference sequence).

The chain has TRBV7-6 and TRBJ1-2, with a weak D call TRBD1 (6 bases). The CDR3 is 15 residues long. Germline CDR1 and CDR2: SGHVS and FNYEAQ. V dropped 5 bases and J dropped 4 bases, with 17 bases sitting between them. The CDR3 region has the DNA TGTGCCAGCAGCCCACAAACCGGGACACCCTATGGCTACACCTTC. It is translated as CASSPQTGTPYGYTF.

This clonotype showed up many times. CDR3 loop: CSAKLTDEAFF. The DNA of the CDR3 is TGCAGTGCTAAGCTGACAGATGAAGCTTTCTTT. The V call is TRBV20-1, the J call TRBJ1-1; a weak D match, TRBD1 (5 bases). Per the germline V gene, CDR1 is DFQATT and CDR2 is SNEGSKA (reference sequence). CDR3 length: 11 amino acids. The V end was cut by 4 bases, the J end by 7 bases, with 10 bases between.

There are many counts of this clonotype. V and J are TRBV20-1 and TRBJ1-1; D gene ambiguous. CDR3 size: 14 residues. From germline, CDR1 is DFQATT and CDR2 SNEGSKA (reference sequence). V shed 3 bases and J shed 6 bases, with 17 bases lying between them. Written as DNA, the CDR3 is TGCAGTGCTAGTGTGGCCGACTTTGGTGCTGAAGCTTTCTTT. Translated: CSASVADFGAEAFF.